The clone carrying this T cell receptor beta chain was detected a few times. Since it is a stray read in a library aimed at alpha chains, this beta chain has a size that is not meaningful. These data originate in a study of spatial heterogeneity in lung cancer. The time point is: sample taken at primary tumor resection. Unsorted whole RNA samples from tumor, nontumor lung or frozen PBMC were sequenced. The CDR3 length is 15 residues. Germline trimming cut 2 bases from V and 3 bases from J; bases unmatched to any gene: 5. Germline CDR1 SGHTA, CDR2 FQGNSA. One entry per CDR3 protein, called by TCRdb with MiXCR from the 5' RACE reads. Of 950 to 1,200 distinct CDR3 sequences in the sample, less than 75% were seen once.

The source of this sequence is a male donor with early-stage non-small cell lung cancer. The rearrangement joins TRBV7-2 to TRBJ2-5, with 8 positions matching TRBD2. Material: PBMCs, obtained at surgery. Here the CDR3 reads CASSLTSGREETQYF. In nucleotides, the CDR3 is TGTGCCAGCAGCTTAACTAGCGGTAGGGAAGAGACCCAGTACTTC.